This T cell receptor (beta chain) came from a study of cytomegalovirus exposure and HLA in healthy donors. V was clipped by 5 bases and J by 7 bases; unmatched bases: 2. CDR3 length: 14 amino acids. Germline V gene sequence: CDR1 SGHTA, CDR2 FQGNSA. 13 Jbeta primers and 60 Vbeta primers were used for the PCR. TCRdb's copy holds only in-frame clones and misses some; the assay was immunoSEQ multiplex PCR. The sample lists more than 60,000 clones, less than 80% occurring once. The chain combines TRBV7-2 with TRBJ2-1; the match to TRBD2 covers 13 bases. Source material: PBMCs. The sequence was collected from a woman in her 40s in good health and CMV-seropositive. The chain's CDR3 is CASSPLAGGNEQFF. CDR3 DNA sequence: TGTGCCAGCAGCCCACTAGCGGGGGGGAATGAGCAGTTCTTC.